These 27 T cell receptor beta chains were sequenced from one sample in a study of blood T cells in healthy people across ages. Combining a sample-barcoded 5' primer with a J-beta primer mix, a second PCR ran for 7 to 11 cycles. MiXCR, run by TCRdb on the 5' RACE reads, gives a single entry per CDR3 protein. The sample lists 1.5 million to 2 million distinct CDR3 sequences; less than 50% were seen once. The sample taken for sequencing was blood. Receptors were obtained from a woman aged 40 to 50 in good health.

The rearrangement joins TRBV7-8 to TRBJ2-4; the match to TRBD1 covers 8 bases. The trim removed 5 bases at V and 0 bases at J, leaving 6 bases unmatched. Per the germline V gene, CDR1 is SGHVS and CDR2 is FQNEAQ. The CDR3 has 16 amino acids. The CDR3 nucleotides are TGTGCCAGCAGCCCCGGACAGGGCATAGCCAAAAACATTCAGTACTTC. Translated, it gives CASSPGQGIAKNIQYF.

This clonotype was detected many times. The chain carries TRBV18 and TRBJ2-5; no clear D gene. This CDR3 has 12 amino acids. The V gene's germline CDR1 is KGHSH and CDR2 LQKENI. V lost 8 bases and J 0 bases, leaving 7 bases between the germline ends. DNA of the CDR3: TGTGCCAGCAGCCCGTACCAAGAGACCCAGTACTTC. Translation gives CASSPYQETQYF.

This clonotype was seen more than once but under ten times. The V and J genes are TRBV29-1 and TRBJ1-4; D remains unclear. This CDR3 comprises 10 residues. Germline V gives CDR1 SQVTM, CDR2 ANQGSEA. The ends were cut back, 7 bases at V and 7 bases at J, with 7 bases in the middle. CDR3 nucleotide sequence: TGCAGCGGTGGAACTGAAAAACTGTTTTTT. This sequence encodes CSGGTEKLFF. The whole variable domain, filled in from reference TRBV29-1 and TRBJ1-4, reads SAVISQKPSRDICQRGTSLTIQCQVDSQVTMMFWYRQQPGQSLTLIATANQGSEATYESGFVIDKFPISRPNLTFSTLTVSNMSPEDSSIYLCSGGTEKLFFGSGTQLSVL.

This clonotype was seen a handful of times. The rearrangement links TRBV7-2 to TRBJ2-3, with a weak D call TRBD2 (5 bases). Germline V lookup: CDR1 SGHTA, CDR2 FQGNSA. The length of the CDR3 is 13 residues. V lost 5 bases and J 4 bases, leaving 10 bases between the germline ends. The CDR3 loop reads CASSPLAADTQYF. The CDR3 DNA reads as TGTGCCAGCAGCCCCCTAGCCGCAGATACGCAGTATTTT.

As concerns this clonotype: An end of the junction does not agree with germline; a read error may underlie this. CDR3 in amino acids: CASSLAGDGCTF. For the CDR3, the DNA is TGCGCCAGCAGCTTGGCTGGTGATGGCTGCACCTTC. This chain links TRBV5-1 with TRBJ1-2; D is unclear. This CDR3 is 12 amino acids long. The germline V gene has CDR1 SGHRS and CDR2 YFSETQ.

This clonotype was seen a few times. The chain is built from TRBV2 and TRBJ1-5; D perhaps matches TRBD1 (6 bases). CDR3 length equals 13 residues. V was trimmed by 8 bases and J by 7 bases, leaving 15 bases between them. Germline CDR1 and CDR2: SNHLY and FYNNEI. For the CDR3, the DNA is TGTGCCAGCCACAGGGTGGACGGGCAGCCCCAGCATTTT. This sequence encodes CASHRVDGQPQHF. The whole variable domain, remainder taken from reference TRBV2 and TRBJ1-5, is EPEVTQTPSHQVTQMGQEVILRCVPISNHLYFYWYRQILGQKVEFLVSFYNNEISEKSEIFDDQFSVERPDGSNFTLKIRSTKLEDSAMYFCASHRVDGQPQHFGDGTRLSIL.

This chain uses TRBV20-1 with TRBJ1-5; the D is unclear. The CDR3 extends over 10 amino acids. V lost 1 base to trimming and J lost 13 bases, with 8 bases between them. CDR1 is DFQATT, CDR2 SNEGSKA, per germline (reference sequence). The CDR3 DNA reads as TGCAGTGCTAGAGCAGATACACAGCATTTT. Its protein is CSARADTQHF.

This chain links TRBV20-1 with TRBJ1-6; 9 bases align to TRBD1. With V trimmed by 5 bases and J by 5 bases, 13 bases remained unmatched. This CDR3 contains 17 residues. In germline, CDR1 is DFQATT, CDR2 SNEGSKA (reference sequence). CDR3 nucleotide sequence: TGCAGTGCTGGACGAGGGACAGGGAACCTTAATAATTCACCCCTCCACTTT. Its protein product is CSAGRGTGNLNNSPLHF.

V and J are TRBV6-2 or TRBV6-3 and TRBJ1-2; perhaps TRBD1 as D (6 bases). The CDR3 loop spans 14 amino acids. The ends were cut back, 6 bases at V and 2 bases at J, with 13 bases in the middle. Per the germline V gene, CDR1 is MNHEY and CDR2 is SVGEGT. The CDR3 nucleotides are TGTGCCAGCAGCCGGGACATAGGGAACTATGGCTACACCTTC. Translation gives CASSRDIGNYGYTF.

The chain is built from TRBV5-5 and TRBJ2-3; 14 nucleotides line up with TRBD2. CDR3 size: 19 residues. V shed 1 base and J 2 bases; nucleotides not matched to a gene: 9. Germline lookup yields CDR1 SGHKS and CDR2 YYEKEE (reference sequence). This chain's CDR3 is CASSLRLRLAGGDTDTQYF. The CDR3 DNA follows: TGTGCCAGCAGCTTGAGGCTTAGACTAGCGGGGGGGGACACAGATACGCAGTATTTT. Full variable domain (missing parts from reference TRBV5-5 and TRBJ2-3): DAGVTQSPTHLIKTRGQQVTLRCSPISGHKSVSWYQQVLGQGPQFIFQYYEKEERGRGNFPDRFSARQFPNYSSELNVNALLLGDSALYLCASSLRLRLAGGDTDTQYFGPGTRLTVL.

This chain links TRBV4-3 with TRBJ2-1; perhaps TRBD2 as D (6 bases). Germline values: CDR1 LGHNA, CDR2 YSLEER. The V gene lost 1 base and the J gene lost 8 bases, with 15 bases spanning the gap. The CDR3 totals 15 residues. CDR3 sequence reads: CASSQVQWWEDEQFF. The CDR3 DNA follows: TGCGCCAGCAGCCAAGTTCAGTGGTGGGAGGATGAGCAGTTCTTC.

The CDR3 is CASNATFSFSSYNEQFF. The CDR3 nucleotides are TGCGCCAGCAATGCCACGTTCTCCTTTAGCTCCTACAATGAGCAGTTCTTC. The chain carries TRBV23-1 and TRBJ2-1; D is undetermined. TRBV23-1 is placed among ORFs of uncertain function. V dropped 7 bases and J dropped 0 bases, with 19 bases sitting between them. This CDR3 comprises 17 residues.

Comments on this clonotype: A much larger clone differs from this one at a single base, so this may be a read error. The chain employs TRBV6-1 and TRBJ2-3, with 9 bases lining up with TRBD2. The V and J ends lost 6 bases and 1 base, in that order; junction bases with no gene match: 11. From germline, CDR1 is MNHNS and CDR2 SASEGT. The CDR3 runs 17 residues. The CDR3 loop is CASSDAISGSGTDTQYF. The CDR3 bases are TGTGCCAGCAGCGACGCTATTAGCGGGAGCGGCACAGATACGCAGTATTTT.

This chain uses TRBV7-2 with TRBJ2-4; TRBD2 is a possible D gene (5 bases). Trimming pared 4 bases from V and 13 bases from J, leaving 14 bases between. The CDR3 runs to 12 residues. Germline V gene sequence: CDR1 SGHTA, CDR2 FQGNSA. The CDR3 here is CASSSLRWEQYF. For the CDR3, the DNA is TGTGCCAGCAGCTCGCTCAGGTGGGAGCAGTACTTC. The full variable domain, with the rest looked up from reference TRBV7-2 and TRBJ2-4, is GAGVSQSPSNKVTEKGKDVELRCDPISGHTALYWYRQSLGQGLEFLIYFQGNSAPDKSGLPSDRFSAERTGGSVSTLTIQRTQQEDSAVYLCASSSLRWEQYFGAGTRLSVL.

This chain uses TRBV9 with TRBJ2-7; D may be TRBD1 (6 bases). The CDR3 is 14 residues long. The germline V gene encodes CDR1 SGDLS and CDR2 YYNGEE. Trimming took 4 bases from V and 6 from J, leaving 17 bases between them. The CDR3 DNA reads as TGTGCCAGCAGCCCGGGACACCAAACTGGCGAGCAGTACTTC. Translating it yields CASSPGHQTGEQYF. The complete variable domain, with remaining parts taken from reference TRBV9 and TRBJ2-7, reads DSGVTQTPKHLITATGQRVTLRCSPRSGDLSVYWYQQSLDQGLQFLIQYYNGEERAKGNILERFSAQQFPDLHSELNLSSLELGDSALYFCASSPGHQTGEQYFGPGTRLTVT.

This clonotype was seen more than once but under ten times. The chain couples TRBV20-1 to TRBJ1-1, with D possibly being TRBD1 (6 bases). The CDR3 spans 14 residues. V was shortened by 5 bases and J by 3 bases, with 16 bases between the two germline ends. CDR1 and CDR2 (germline): DFQATT, SNEGSKA (reference sequence). CDR3 coding DNA: TGCAGTGCTTGGGGGCTGGGGCGTGACACTGAAGCTTTCTTT. Protein: CSAWGLGRDTEAFF.

CDR3 DNA sequence: TGTGCCAGCACGCCTACAGGGTCAGCTAATGAAAAACTGTTTTTT. Protein sequence: CASTPTGSANEKLFF. V gene TRBV27 combines with J gene TRBJ1-4, with D possibly matching TRBD1 (6 bases). Per germline, CDR1 MNHEY and CDR2 SMNVEV (reference sequence). The V gene lost 7 bases and the J gene lost 3 bases, with 15 bases spanning the gap. This CDR3 is 15 amino acids long.

The J gene is TRBJ2-1, the V gene TRBV6-1; D is unclear. The CDR3 runs 16 residues. V was pared by 3 bases and J by 0 bases, with 12 bases between. From germline, CDR1 is MNHNS and CDR2 SASEGT. The CDR3 here is CASSDRQVNSYNEQFF. CDR3 nucleotides: TGTGCCAGCAGTGACAGACAAGTCAACTCCTACAATGAGCAGTTCTTC.

The rearrangement links TRBV5-1 to TRBJ2-1; 8 bases are a match to TRBD2. V lost 0 bases and J lost 6; bases outside the gene matches: 5. The CDR3 consists of 15 residues. Germline V CDR1 and CDR2: SGHRS, YFSETQ. This chain's CDR3 is CASSLGRGGRNEQFF. CDR3 nucleotide sequence: TGCGCCAGCAGCTTGGGTCGGGGGGGCCGCAATGAGCAGTTCTTC. Looking up the rest from reference TRBV5-1 and TRBJ2-1 gives the full variable domain: KAGVTQTPRYLIKTRGQQVTLSCSPISGHRSVSWYQQTPGQGLQFLFEYFSETQRNKGNFPGRFSGRQFSNSRSEMNVSTLELGDSALYLCASSLGRGGRNEQFFGPGTRLTVL.

This clonotype has more than one count but fewer than ten. The gene calls are TRBV20-1 and TRBJ2-7, with D unclear. Between the trimmed V and J ends, which lost 5 bases and 6 bases, there was a span of 17 bases. CDR1 and CDR2 (germline): DFQATT, SNEGSKA (reference sequence). This CDR3 is 13 amino acids long. The DNA of the CDR3 is TGCAGTGCTGAGGAGACTCTCTCCCTCGAGCAGTACTTC. Protein product: CSAEETLSLEQYF.

This clonotype was found a few times. The chain combines TRBV20-1 with TRBJ2-3, with D possibly being TRBD2 (7 bases). Germline-derived CDR1 and CDR2 are DFQATT and SNEGSKA (reference sequence). V was cut by 7 bases and J by 5 bases, with 16 bases left in between. This CDR3 region has 13 residues. This chain's CDR3 is CSVRGGAGDTQYF. CDR3 bases: TGCAGTGTTAGGGGGGGGGCAGGAGATACGCAGTATTTT.

About this clonotype: No DNA is shown, since the ends of the CDR3 on it are uncertain; the CDR3 is the one TCRdb lists. This chain joins TRBV7-2 and TRBJ2-1; the table's D call, TRBD1, has no DNA check behind it. The CDR3 length is 18 residues, termini included. Per the germline V gene, CDR1 is SGHTA and CDR2 is FQGNSA. The CDR3 protein is CASSFFGGGIRGERTEFF.

V usage is TRBV10-3 and J usage is TRBJ2-3; D is unclear. Germline V lookup: CDR1 ENHRY, CDR2 SYGVKD. Trimming cost V 0 bases and J 2 bases, with 9 bases left between them. The CDR3 is made up of 15 amino acids. The CDR3 nucleotides are TGTGCCATCAGTGAGTCGGATAACCCCACAGATACGCAGTATTTT. Protein: CAISESDNPTDTQYF.

CDR3 nucleotides: TGCAGCGTTGCGTCCAGAGTAGCAACAGATACGCAGTATTTT. Amino acids: CSVASRVATDTQYF. This sequence joins TRBV29-1 and TRBJ2-3; D not resolved. V was cut by 4 bases and J by 3 bases, with 14 bases left in between. In germline, CDR1 is SQVTM, CDR2 ANQGSEA. This CDR3 spans 14 amino acids.

DNA for the CDR3: TGCGCCAGCAGCCAAGAGCGTCAGGGAATCAATGAGCAGTACTTC. This translates into CASSQERQGINEQYF. The chain recombines TRBV4-3 with TRBJ2-7, with TRBD1 as a possible D gene (5 bases). With 0 bases removed from V and 7 bases from J, the gap between germline ends came to 16 bases. Germline CDR1 reads LGHNA; CDR2 reads YSLEER. This CDR3 spans 15 amino acids.

With respect to this clonotype: The junction and the germline gene differ at one end; a read error may be behind it. This chain links TRBV27 with TRBJ1-1; D uncertain. Germline values: CDR1 MNHEY, CDR2 SMNVEV (reference sequence). The CDR3 covers 14 residues. The CDR3: CASRTLKVNTEAFF. CDR3 nucleotide sequence: TGTGCCAGCAGGACGCTGAAGGTGAACACAGAAGCTTTCTTT.

The V call is TRBV28, the J call TRBJ2-7, with D tentatively TRBD1 or TRBD2 (5 bases each). The CDR3 covers 15 residues. The germline V gene has CDR1 MDHEN and CDR2 SYDVKM. The ends were cut back, 4 bases at V and 0 bases at J, with 13 bases in the middle. The CDR3 loop is CASSWDGRSSYEQYF. DNA of the CDR3: TGTGCCAGCAGTTGGGACGGTAGGAGCTCCTACGAGCAGTACTTC.